Given below is one T cell receptor (beta chain) in context. Study processing details: It was from reference gene primer amplification that nucleated cell counts were estimated. Data came from immunoSEQ multiplex PCR; TCRdb stores just in-frame clones and leaves some out. That table furnishes V, J and clone size, whereas the DNA furnished D and trimming. The sample holds about 250,000 clones, just over 85% seen once. The sample is drawn from a study of blood T cell repertoires in COVID-19. About the research overall: Samples came from the United States, Italy and Spain, spanning acute and convalescent COVID-19. PBMCs, B-cell-depleted T cells, or T cells were the source of the cDNA or gDNA that made up the material.

CDR1 MDHEN and CDR2 SYDVKM come from the germline V gene. The CDR3 contains 15 residues. Unmatched junction bases numbered 7, after V lost 6 bases and J lost 4 bases. The sequenced sample was peripheral blood. This TCR came from a man older than 75 with acute or convalescent COVID-19. The rearrangement uses TRBV28 and TRBJ1-5, with 9 bases fitting TRBD1. CDR3 coding DNA: TGTGCCAGCAGCCAAACAGGGGGCACAAATCAGCCCCAGCATTTT. Protein sequence: CASSQTGGTNQPQHF.